Shown below are 29 T cell receptor beta chains from a single sample sequenced in a study of T cell changes during pregnancy in multiple sclerosis. Sequencing used immunoSEQ multiplex PCR; TCRdb keeps in-frame clones, though not all of them. Seen here are roughly 46,000 clones, 90% to 95% observed once, and the top ten hold approximately 2%. The sample in question was peripheral blood, obtained in the third trimester of pregnancy. The receptors originated from a female donor with multiple sclerosis, enrolled in a pregnancy study.

The chain carries TRBV7-3 and TRBJ2-5, with TRBD2 matching over 15 bases. V trimming: 5 bases; J trimming: 5 bases; junction bases outside the gene matches: 12. Germline lookup yields CDR1 SGHTA and CDR2 FQGTGA. CDR3 size: 18 residues. The CDR3 DNA is TGTGCCAGCAGCAGAGGACTAGCGGGAGGGCCCTCTGGGGAGACCCAGTACTTC. Translated: CASSRGLAGGPSGETQYF.

V is TRBV4-3 and J is TRBJ2-6; D is unresolved. Trimming took off 0 bases at V and 0 bases at J, with 6 bases between the two ends. The CDR3 loop spans 16 amino acids. Looked up from germline, CDR1 is LGHNA and CDR2 is YSLEER. The chain's CDR3 is CASSQDLSSGANVLTF. Here the CDR3 DNA reads TGCGCCAGCAGCCAAGATCTGAGCTCTGGGGCCAACGTCCTGACTTTC.

This rearrangement joins TRBV27 to TRBJ2-3; TRBD2 might be the D (6 bases). The CDR3 consists of 15 residues. Germline CDR1 MNHEY, CDR2 SMNVEV (reference sequence). Between the trimmed V and J ends, which lost 3 bases and 3 bases, there was a span of 13 bases. CDR3 region: CASSLLTAGTDTQYF. CDR3 DNA sequence: TGTGCCAGCAGTTTGTTAACAGCGGGTACAGATACGCAGTATTTT.

CDR3 in DNA: TGTGCCAGCTCTGGCGGGAGGGCAGATACGCAGTATTTT. Its translation: CASSGGRADTQYF. The chain uses TRBV6-5 and TRBJ2-3; TRBD2 agrees at 9 bases. This CDR3 region has 13 residues. Per the germline V gene, CDR1 is MNHEY and CDR2 is SVGAGI. After removal of 8 bases from V and 4 bases from J, the junction contained 4 bases not matched to a gene.

The chain recombines TRBV4-3 with TRBJ2-7; D may be TRBD2 (6 bases). V lost 4 bases to trimming and J lost 4 bases, with 23 bases between them. The CDR3 spans 17 residues. Germline V CDR1 and CDR2: LGHNA, YSLEER. The CDR3 bases are TGCGCCAGCAGCCCGAACACTCCGGAGGGCCGTGCGTACGAGCAGTACTTC. As protein: CASSPNTPEGRAYEQYF.

The count of this clone is one. J is TRBJ2-1 and V is TRBV18; 7 positions match TRBD2. The CDR3 is 17 amino acids. The J segment lost 3 bases and the V segment lost 2 bases, leaving 10 bases of the junction unmatched. From germline, CDR1 is KGHSH and CDR2 LQKENI. The CDR3 protein is CASSPGVPAGHYNEQFF. The CDR3 DNA is TGTGCCAGCTCACCAGGCGTGCCAGCGGGGCACTACAATGAGCAGTTCTTC.

V is TRBV5-6 and J is TRBJ2-7; 8 positions match TRBD1. CDR1 is SGHDT and CDR2 is YYEEEE in the germline V gene. The V segment lost 4 bases and the J segment 4 bases; nucleotides outside the gene matches: 10. This CDR3 contains 15 residues. The CDR3 is CASSRGQGAGYEQYF. Written as DNA, the CDR3 is TGTGCCAGCAGCCGTGGACAGGGAGCTGGGTACGAGCAGTACTTC. Based on the CDR3 plus reference TRBV5-6 and TRBJ2-7, the full variable domain is DAGVTQSPTHLIKTRGQQVTLRCSPKSGHDTVSWYQQALGQGPQFIFQYYEEEERQRGNFPDRFSGHQFPNYSSELNVNALLLGDSALYLCASSRGQGAGYEQYFGPGTRLTVT.

The gene calls are TRBV6-5 and TRBJ2-1; 8 nucleotides align to TRBD2. Per the germline V gene, CDR1 is MNHEY and CDR2 is SVGAGI. The V segment lost 6 bases and the J segment 7 bases; nucleotides outside the gene matches: 11. The length of the CDR3 is 15 residues. Here the CDR3 DNA reads TGTGCCAGCAGCCGCTCTCAGAGCGGGAGTAATGAGCAGTTCTTC. Translating gives CASSRSQSGSNEQFF.

V usage is TRBV5-1 and J usage is TRBJ2-2; no firm D call. The CDR3 runs to 13 residues. Germline-derived CDR1 and CDR2 are SGHRS and YFSETQ. Trimming pared 2 bases from V and 7 bases from J, leaving 9 bases between. CDR3 loop: CASSFRSDGELFF. DNA of the CDR3: TGCGCCAGCAGCTTCAGGTCCGACGGGGAGCTGTTTTTT.

J is TRBJ2-7 and V is TRBV7-3; D possibly corresponds to TRBD1 (5 bases). V dropped 5 bases and J dropped 3 bases, with 20 bases sitting between them. In germline, CDR1 is SGHTA, CDR2 FQGTGA. The length of the CDR3 is 16 residues. CDR3 in DNA: TGTGCCAGCAGCCAAACGGCGACAGCTTCAATCTACGAGCAGTACTTC. Translation: CASSQTATASIYEQYF.

The chain carries TRBV2 and TRBJ2-1; D gene ambiguous. The CDR3 spans 13 residues. Germline V gene data show CDR1 as SNHLY and CDR2 as FYNNEI. V was cut by 8 bases and J by 0 bases, with 8 bases left in between. The CDR3 here is CASVQDSYNEQFF. DNA for the CDR3: TGTGCCAGCGTCCAGGACTCCTACAATGAGCAGTTCTTC.

V gene TRBV10-1 combines with J gene TRBJ2-1, with a weak D call TRBD2 (6 bases). The CDR3 runs 16 residues. The germline gives CDR1 WNHNN, CDR2 SYGVQD (reference sequence). Trimming took 6 bases from V and 5 from J, leaving 20 bases between them. The CDR3 bases are TGCGCCAGCAGGACGTTTCGGGAGTCACTCAACAATGAGCAGTTCTTC. As protein: CASRTFRESLNNEQFF.

The chain recombines TRBV18 with TRBJ2-7; tentatively, D is TRBD2 (5 bases). Trimming left V 5 bases short and J 3 bases short, with 11 bases between. Germline V gene sequence: CDR1 KGHSH, CDR2 LQKENI. The CDR3 has 13 amino acids. The DNA of the CDR3 is TGTGCCAGCTCAGTTCCGGGGAGCTACGAGCAGTACTTC. It translates to CASSVPGSYEQYF.

This rearrangement joins TRBV18 to TRBJ1-1; D might be TRBD1 (5 bases). The V gene's germline CDR1 is KGHSH and CDR2 LQKENI. Trimming removed 11 bases from V and 0 bases from J, with 25 bases in between. The CDR3 length is 17 residues. CDR3 amino acids: CASASQGVGGMNTEAFF. The CDR3 DNA reads TGTGCCTCGGCCTCCCAGGGTGTCGGTGGCATGAACACTGAAGCTTTCTTT.

V is TRBV7-2 and J is TRBJ2-4, with 9 bases matching TRBD2. The junction had 8 bases not matched to a gene; V was cut back by 5 bases and J by 6 bases. CDR3 size: 15 residues. Per the germline V gene, CDR1 is SGHTA and CDR2 is FQGNSA. The CDR3 DNA reads as TGTGCCAGCAGCCCTTCAGCGGGAGGAGGAAACATTCAGTACTTC. Its protein product is CASSPSAGGGNIQYF.

This chain links TRBV5-5 with TRBJ2-5; 8 bases map to TRBD2. Trimming at V came to 4 bases and at J to 2 bases, leaving 10 bases not matched to a gene. The CDR3 contains 16 residues. Germline CDR1 and CDR2: SGHKS and YYEKEE (reference sequence). CDR3 sequence (DNA): TGTGCCAGCAGCCGACTCAGAGCGGGGGCTCAAGAGACCCAGTACTTC. Amino acid sequence: CASSRLRAGAQETQYF.

This rearrangement joins TRBV28 to TRBJ1-2; D uncertain. This CDR3 spans 12 amino acids. Germline CDR1 is MDHEN and CDR2 is SYDVKM. Between the trimmed V and J ends, which lost 7 bases and 8 bases, there was a span of 14 bases. This CDR3 is CASTQNPEGYTF. In DNA form, the CDR3 reads TGTGCCAGCACCCAGAATCCTGAAGGCTACACCTTC.

V is TRBV28 and J is TRBJ1-2; 9 bases are shared with TRBD1. Looked up from germline, CDR1 is MDHEN and CDR2 is SYDVKM. J lost 3 bases, V lost 6 bases, and 8 bases had no gene match. The CDR3 loop spans 15 amino acids. The CDR3 DNA is TGTGCCAGCAGCCAGGGACAGGGATGGGACTATGGCTACACCTTC. Translated: CASSQGQGWDYGYTF.

This sequence joins TRBV6-4 and TRBJ1-2; TRBD1 matches at 8 bases. Germline V gene data show CDR1 as MRHNA and CDR2 as SNTAGT. V shed 4 bases, J shed 4 bases, and the junction held 8 bases outside the gene matches. The CDR3 consists of 15 residues. For the CDR3, the DNA is TGTGCCAGCAGTGCCACGACAGGGGACTCCTATGGCTACACCTTC. It encodes CASSATTGDSYGYTF.

V gene TRBV27 combines with J gene TRBJ2-5; 8 nucleotides match TRBD2. The DNA end favors TRBJ2-7, so the J call may be wrong. Germline CDR1 is MNHEY and CDR2 is SMNVEV (reference sequence). The CDR3 totals 13 residues. The CDR3 region has the DNA TGTGCCAGTGGGGGGACTAGTAACTACGAGCAGTACTTC. The encoded protein is CASGGTSNYEQYF.

V gene TRBV30 combines with J gene TRBJ1-2; D perhaps matches TRBD1 (5 bases). The CDR3 has 13 residues. The germline V and J ends were trimmed by 0 bases and 7 bases, with 12 bases remaining between them. Germline lookup yields CDR1 GTSNPN and CDR2 SVGIG (reference sequence). CDR3 loop: CAWSVLGGGGYTF. The CDR3 bases are TGTGCCTGGAGTGTACTCGGGGGAGGTGGCTACACCTTC.

This clone was recorded only once. The chain is built from TRBV11-2 and TRBJ2-2, with TRBD2 identical over 7 bases. Germline CDR1 is SGHAT and CDR2 is FQNNGV. The V and J ends lost 5 bases and 3 bases, in that order; junction bases with no gene match: 12. The CDR3 is 17 amino acids. The CDR3 reads CASSPFGDYQYTGELFF. CDR3 nucleotide sequence: TGTGCCAGCAGCCCCTTCGGGGACTACCAATACACCGGGGAGCTGTTTTTT.

The chain is built from TRBV7-6 and TRBJ2-1; a weak D match, TRBD2 (5 bases). The CDR3 is made up of 14 amino acids. Germline CDR1 SGHVS, CDR2 FNYEAQ. Trimming pared 7 bases from V and 6 bases from J, leaving 16 bases between. This CDR3 reads CASITTPSSNEQFF. For the CDR3, the DNA is TGTGCCAGCATCACCACTCCTAGCTCCAATGAGCAGTTCTTC. The full variable domain, in which reference TRBV7-6 and TRBJ2-1 provide the parts outside the CDR3, is GAGVSQSPRYKVTKRGQDVALRCDPISGHVSLYWYRQALGQGPEFLTYFNYEAQQDKSGLPNDRFSAERPEGSISTLTIQRTEQRDSAMYRCASITTPSSNEQFFGPGTRLTVL.

This chain's CDR3 is CASSRSSGENEQFF. CDR3 sequence (DNA): TGTGCCAGCAGCCGCTCTAGCGGGGAAAATGAGCAGTTCTTC. The chain joins TRBV4-2 to TRBJ2-1, with 9 nucleotides matching TRBD2. The junction had 5 bases not matched to a gene; V was cut back by 4 bases and J by 7 bases. CDR1 is LGHNA, CDR2 YNFKEQ, per germline. CDR3 length equals 14 residues.

The V and J genes are TRBV19 and TRBJ2-3; 9 bases fit TRBD2. This CDR3 region has 15 residues. V lost 5 bases to trimming and J lost 4 bases; unmatched junction nucleotides: 7. CDR1 LNHDA and CDR2 SQIVND come from the germline V gene (reference sequence). CDR3 in amino acids: CASSPRTSDADTQYF. CDR3 DNA sequence: TGTGCCAGTAGTCCTCGGACTAGCGACGCAGATACGCAGTATTTT.

The J gene is TRBJ1-2, the V gene TRBV7-2; perhaps TRBD1 as D (6 bases). The germline V and J ends were trimmed by 1 base and 1 base, with 13 bases remaining between them. The CDR3 loop spans 16 amino acids. Germline CDR1 SGHTA, CDR2 FQGNSA. CDR3 bases: TGTGCCAGCAGCTTAGGACAGGAGAGACTTAACTATGGCTACACCTTC. Amino acid sequence: CASSLGQERLNYGYTF.

The chain has TRBV4-2 and TRBJ2-2, with D uncertain. The germline V gene has CDR1 LGHNA and CDR2 YNFKEQ. The CDR3 is 16 residues long. V was clipped by 2 bases and J by 3 bases, with 13 bases between them. The CDR3 bases are TGTGCCAGCAGCCAATACGCGGCGGTGTACACCGGGGAGCTGTTTTTT. It yields the protein CASSQYAAVYTGELFF.

This CDR3 is CASSQEYTSWKLFF. The CDR3 DNA is TGTGCCAGCAGCCAAGAATACACCTCTTGGAAACTGTTTTTT. The chain joins TRBV14 to TRBJ1-4; D not resolved. This CDR3 contains 14 residues. The V gene lost 0 bases and the J gene lost 11 bases, with 13 bases spanning the gap. Germline values: CDR1 SGHDN, CDR2 FVKESK.

The chain employs TRBV19 and TRBJ1-5, with D perhaps TRBD1 (5 bases). Germline CDR1 and CDR2: LNHDA and SQIVND (reference sequence). V was shortened by 4 bases and J by 5 bases, with 12 bases between the two germline ends. The CDR3 runs 14 residues. The CDR3 nucleotides are TGTGCCAGTAGTACGGGGGGACTAGATCAGCCCCAGCATTTT. This encodes CASSTGGLDQPQHF.